These T cell receptor beta chains were read from a single sample in a study of T-cell reconstitution after alpha-beta-depleted transplantation in children. TCRdb ran MiXCR on the PCR reads and lists one entry per CDR3 protein. The data contain 250,000 to 300,000 distinct CDR3 sequences, around 10% of them singletons. The sample here was PBMCs, taken before TCRalphabeta/CD19-depleted stem cell transplant. These receptor sequences come from a boy younger than two with acute myeloid leukemia, due to receive a stem cell transplant. Each CDR3 is given with its conserved first and last residue. D genes are given only for firm matches. Clone size is stated in some rows and not others, as once, few, many or a class when expanded.

j_call,v_call,d_call,clone_size,cdr3_nt,cdr3_aa
TRBJ2-3,TRBV5-1,TRBD2,many,TGCGCCAGCAGCTTGGAACTAGCGGGAGGGCCAGATACGCAGTATTTT,CASSLELAGGPDTQYF
TRBJ2-3,TRBV10-3,TRBD2,few,TGTGCCATCAGTGCCCCGCGGACTAGCGGCCCCCTAGCCGATACGCAGTATTTT,CAISAPRTSGPLADTQYF
TRBJ2-3,TRBV7-9,TRBD2,many,TGTGCCAGCAGCTTCGGACTAGCGCCGACAGATACGCAGTATTTT,CASSFGLAPTDTQYF
TRBJ2-3,TRBV9,TRBD2,-,TGTGCCAGCAGCGCCATAGGGCGGGGGGGCACAGATACGCAGTATTTT,CASSAIGRGGTDTQYF
TRBJ2-2,TRBV5-1,-,few,TGCGCCAGCAGCTCTCAATCCACCGGGGAGCTGTTTTTT,CASSSQSTGELFF
TRBJ2-1,TRBV7-2,TRBD1,many,TGTGCCAGCAGCCGCCGGGACAGGAGCTCCTACAATGAGCAGTTCTTC,CASSRRDRSSYNEQFF
TRBJ2-2,TRBV5-1,-,many,TGCGCCAGCAGCCGCCGTGAGGGAAGGAACACCGGGGAGCTGTTTTTT,CASSRREGRNTGELFF
TRBJ2-7,TRBV29-1,-,-,TGCAGCGTTGGCTCAGGGGCTTCACGGGGTTACGAGCAGTACTTC,CSVGSGASRGYEQYF
TRBJ2-1,TRBV7-3,TRBD2,many,TGTGCCAGCAGCTCTTATGGGATTAGCGGGGGAATTAACAATGAGCAGTTCTTC,CASSSYGISGGINNEQFF
TRBJ2-3,TRBV28,TRBD2,many,TGTGCCAGCAGTTCCCTTGCTAGCGGGGCTAGCACAGATACGCAGTATTTT,CASSSLASGASTDTQYF
TRBJ2-7,TRBV9,-,many,TGTGCCAGCAGCGTAGGGGTAACCTCCTACGAGCAGTACTTC,CASSVGVTSYEQYF
TRBJ2-7,TRBV7-9,TRBD1,many,TGTGCCAGCAGCCAACCACACCGGGACAGCTCCTACGAGCAGTACTTC,CASSQPHRDSSYEQYF
TRBJ2-7,TRBV5-1,TRBD2,-,TGCGCCAGCAGCTTGGGACTAGCGGGAGTTTCCTACGAGCAGTACTTC,CASSLGLAGVSYEQYF
TRBJ2-2,TRBV3-1,-,many,TGTGCCAGCAGCCAAGTTACGAACACCGGGGAGCTGTTTTTT,CASSQVTNTGELFF
TRBJ2-7,TRBV12-3/TRBV12-4,-,many,TGTGCCAGCAGTGCCCGGACAGAGCCATCCTTC,CASSARTEPSF
TRBJ2-7,TRBV12-3/TRBV12-4,-,many,TGTGCCAGCAGTTTCTCTAGGGCCTACGAGCAGTACTTC,CASSFSRAYEQYF
TRBJ2-5,TRBV9,-,many,TGTGCCAGCAGCGTAGAGAGCCACGGAGGAGAGACCCAGTACTTC,CASSVESHGGETQYF
TRBJ1-2,TRBV29-1,-,-,TGCAGCGTTGACCCTTCATGGGTCTATGGCTACACCTTC,CSVDPSWVYGYTF
TRBJ1-1,TRBV12-3/TRBV12-4,-,many,TGTGCCAGCAGTTTGCAGGGTGTCACTGAAGCTTTCTTT,CASSLQGVTEAFF
TRBJ2-1,TRBV7-3,-,many,TGTGCCAGCAGCTTCAAAGGGGAGGAAAACAATGAGCAGTTCTTC,CASSFKGEENNEQFF
TRBJ2-1,TRBV3-1,-,few,TGTGCCAGCAGCCAAGGGGGTGTTTGGACGAGCTCCTACAATGAGCAGTTCTTC,CASSQGGVWTSSYNEQFF
TRBJ2-7,TRBV3-1,TRBD2,many,TGTGCCAGCAGCAAAGTGGGCCGACTAGCGGTCTACGAGCAGTACTTC,CASSKVGRLAVYEQYF
TRBJ2-3,TRBV20-1,-,many,TGCAGTGCTAGCCCCACAGGGTATGGGGCCCCAGATACGCAGTATTTT,CSASPTGYGAPDTQYF
TRBJ2-3,TRBV21-1,-,many,TGTGCCAGCAGCAAATCCGGGGGGGCCGTACCTTCCACAGATACGCAGTATTTT,CASSKSGGAVPSTDTQYF
TRBJ1-2,TRBV20-1,-,-,TGCAGTGCTAGAGCCCCGGGGAAAGACTATGGCTACACCTTC,CSARAPGKDYGYTF
TRBJ2-7,TRBV4-3,TRBD2,many,TGCGCCAGCAGCCAAGATCGTGAGACTAGCGGTTACGAGTACTTC,CASSQDRETSGYEYF
TRBJ1-5,TRBV2,-,few,TGTGCCAGCAGGTCGCAGGGTCATAGCAATCAGCCCCAGCATTTT,CASRSQGHSNQPQHF
TRBJ2-3,TRBV3-1,-,many,TGTGCCAGCAGCCAGAGGGTCCAGTCAGATACGCAGTATTTT,CASSQRVQSDTQYF
TRBJ2-7,TRBV25-1,-,many,TGTGCCAGCAGTGAATCCAGGGGTTCCTACGAGCAGTACTTC,CASSESRGSYEQYF
TRBJ2-1,TRBV11-2,-,many,TGTGCCAGCAGCTTAGACAGGGGAGATGACAATGAGCAGTTCTTC,CASSLDRGDDNEQFF
TRBJ2-1,TRBV5-1,-,many,TGCGCCAGCAGCTTGGTGACTTCTTACAATGAGCAGTTCTTC,CASSLVTSYNEQFF
TRBJ2-6,TRBV9,-,many,TGTGCCAGCAGCGCTAGCTTAGGGACCGGGGCCAACGTCCTGACTTTC,CASSASLGTGANVLTF
TRBJ2-1,TRBV6-1,TRBD1,-,TGTGCCAGGTACCTGGGGACAGTGAGTGGGGGTAACGAGCAGTTCTTC,CARYLGTVSGGNEQFF
TRBJ1-2,TRBV28,-,many,TGTGCCAGTGGAACCCCGGAGGGGGGGCGAAGCTATGGCTACACCTTC,CASGTPEGGRSYGYTF
TRBJ2-6,TRBV6-1,-,-,TGTGCCAGCAGCCACTTGGTCTCTGGGGCCAACGTCCTGACTTTC,CASSHLVSGANVLTF
TRBJ2-7,TRBV25-1,-,many,TGTGCCAGCAGTGCCTCGGGACCCTACGAGCAGTACTTC,CASSASGPYEQYF
TRBJ2-7,TRBV5-5,-,many,TGTGCCTCAATCCGGGACCTGGACGAGCAGTACTTC,CASIRDLDEQYF
TRBJ2-3,TRBV7-3,TRBD2,-,TGTGCCAGCAGCTTAGCTAGCGGGAGAGTCACAGATACGCAGTATTTT,CASSLASGRVTDTQYF
TRBJ1-2,TRBV5-1,TRBD1,many,TGCGCCAGCAGCTTAGAGACAGGGGACTATGGCTACACCTTT,CASSLETGDYGYTF
TRBJ2-5,TRBV5-1,TRBD2,many,TGCGCCAGCAGCTTACTAGCGGTGTACCAAGAGACCCAGTACTTC,CASSLLAVYQETQYF
TRBJ2-7,TRBV10-3,-,many,TGTGCCATCAGTGATCCAGGAGGGGAGCAGTACTTC,CAISDPGGEQYF
TRBJ2-1,TRBV2,TRBD2,-,TGTGCCAGCAGTGGACTAGCGGGAGGAAATGAGCAGTTCTTC,CASSGLAGGNEQFF
TRBJ2-7,TRBV23-1,-,few,TGCGCCAGCAGTCAATCGCCCGGAGAGGACCACGAGCAGTACTTC,CASSQSPGEDHEQYF
TRBJ2-5,TRBV2,TRBD1,-,TGTGCCAGCAGACGCCTACAGGGGGCTGGAGAGACCCAGTACTTC,CASRRLQGAGETQYF
TRBJ2-3,TRBV5-1,TRBD2,many,TGCGCCAGCAGCTTGATCCTAGCGGCAGATACGCAGTATTTT,CASSLILAADTQYF
TRBJ1-4,TRBV7-9,TRBD1,-,TGTGCCAGCAGCTGGCCGACAGGGAAAAAAGAAAAACTGTTTTTT,CASSWPTGKKEKLFF
TRBJ1-5,TRBV6-2/TRBV6-3,-,many,TGTGCCAGCAGTTACGAGGGGTATCAGCCCCAGCATTTT,CASSYEGYQPQHF
TRBJ2-1,TRBV4-3,TRBD1,many,TGCGCCAGCAGCCATGGGGACAGGGGGGTGGATGAGCAGTTCTTC,CASSHGDRGVDEQFF
TRBJ2-5,TRBV3-1,-,few,TGTGCCAGCAGCCAACTGGGCTTTGGGCAAGAGACCCAGTACTTC,CASSQLGFGQETQYF
TRBJ2-7,TRBV10-3,-,many,TGTGCCATCAGTGTGGGCACCCAGTACGAGCAGTACTTC,CAISVGTQYEQYF
TRBJ2-7,TRBV12-3/TRBV12-4,-,many,TGTGCCAGCAGTTCGGCGTTCCATTTGGGGCCTTACGAGCAGTACTTC,CASSSAFHLGPYEQYF
TRBJ2-1,TRBV24-1,TRBD2,many,TGTGCCACCAGTGCCCTAGCGGGGGGGAGGGATGAGCAGTTCTTC,CATSALAGGRDEQFF
TRBJ2-1,TRBV7-9,-,many,TGTGCCAGCAGCTACGGTAGGTTGGATGAGCAGTTCTTC,CASSYGRLDEQFF